These 9 T cell receptor beta chains came from one sample sequenced in a study of cytomegalovirus exposure and HLA in healthy donors (dated by TCRdb to 2016 to 2017). Libraries were built with the immunoSEQ multiplex PCR assay. For the multiplex PCR, a mixture combining 60 forward primers for TCR Vbeta segments and 13 reverse primers for TCR Jbeta segments was used. TCRdb obtained this table from immuneACCESS and retained in-frame rearrangements with V and J assigned. These tables miss some clones; where compared with another copy, unresolved V genes account for less than half of the shortfall, and the remainder is unexplained. The sample yields over 150,000 clones; roughly 80% were counted once. Nearly 2.5% of the sample lies in the top ten. The sequencing sample was made of PBMCs. The receptors were gathered from a male donor in good health and CMV-seronegative.

The V gene is TRBV11-1, the J gene TRBJ2-7; 7 positions match TRBD2. The junction had 0 bases not matched to a gene; V was cut back by 2 bases and J by 2 bases. The CDR3 consists of 13 residues. CDR1 and CDR2 from the germline V gene are SGHAT and FQDESV (reference sequence). Written as DNA, the CDR3 is TGTGCCAGCAGCTTAAGCGGGACCTACGAGCAGTACTTC. This translates into CASSLSGTYEQYF.

This chain uses TRBV27 with TRBJ2-3; maybe TRBD1 (6 bases). With 5 bases removed from V and 0 bases from J, the gap between germline ends came to 15 bases. Germline V lookup: CDR1 MNHEY, CDR2 SMNVEV (reference sequence). The CDR3 runs 16 residues. CDR3 bases: TGTGCCAGCAGTACCCTAGGGACAATTAGCACAGATACGCAGTATTTT. This codes for CASSTLGTISTDTQYF.

V is TRBV5-4 and J is TRBJ2-1, with D possibly TRBD2 on 6 matching bases. The CDR3 consists of 15 residues. V lost 4 bases to trimming and J lost 1 base, with 12 bases between them. CDR1 is SGHNT and CDR2 is YYREEE in the germline V gene (reference sequence). CDR3 residues: CASSLDYSSYNEQFF. Here the CDR3 DNA reads TGTGCCAGCAGCCTGGACTATTCGTCCTACAATGAGCAGTTCTTC. The full variable domain, completed using reference TRBV5-4 and TRBJ2-1, is ETGVTQSPTHLIKTRGQQVTLRCSSQSGHNTVSWYQQALGQGPQFIFQYYREEENGRGNFPPRFSGLQFPNYSSELNVNALELDDSALYLCASSLDYSSYNEQFFGPGTRLTVL.

This clone was observed once. The chain combines TRBV5-1 with TRBJ2-2; TRBD2 agrees at 9 bases. The germline V gene encodes CDR1 SGHRS and CDR2 YFSETQ. This CDR3 has 17 residues. V dropped 0 bases and J dropped 7; count of bases not matched to a gene: 10. The CDR3 DNA is TGCGCCAGCAGCTTGGAGGTAGCGGGGGACCCTCGCGGGGAGCTGTTTTTT. Translating gives CASSLEVAGDPRGELFF.

The chain combines TRBV27 with TRBJ2-3, with D possibly TRBD2 on 7 matching bases. Trimming pared 7 bases from V and 4 bases from J, leaving 18 bases between. The V gene's germline CDR1 is MNHEY and CDR2 SMNVEV (reference sequence). The CDR3 extends over 15 amino acids. The CDR3, as DNA: TGTGCCAGCACCCGGGGGGCTAGAGGGGCAGATACGCAGTATTTT. Its translation: CASTRGARGADTQYF.

This rearrangement joins TRBV27 to TRBJ1-5, with TRBD1 matching 7 bases. Trimming at V came to 5 bases and at J to 3 bases, leaving 19 bases not matched to a gene. Germline V gene data show CDR1 as MNHEY and CDR2 as SMNVEV (reference sequence). CDR3 size: 19 residues. CDR3 bases: TGTGCCAGCAGTCCCTGGACGACAGGGCCTATTCCCACCAATCAGCCCCAGCATTTT. Protein sequence: CASSPWTTGPIPTNQPQHF.

The chain links TRBV6-5 to TRBJ2-1; 12 bases match TRBD1. CDR1 is MNHEY, CDR2 SVGAGI, per germline. The CDR3 sequence is 14 residues long. V trimming: 0 bases; J trimming: 9 bases; junction bases outside the gene matches: 0. The DNA for the CDR3 is TGTGCCAGCAGTTACTCGGGACAGGGGGCTGAGCAGTTCTTC. Amino acids: CASSYSGQGAEQFF.

The chain joins TRBV11-3 to TRBJ1-1; D call uncertain. The V end was cut by 2 bases, the J end by 4 bases, with 8 bases between. Germline V CDR1 and CDR2: SGHNT, YENEEA. The CDR3 is 13 amino acids. The CDR3 DNA sequence: TGTGCCAGCAGCTTAAGAACGGGCACTGAAGCTTTCTTT. Translated, it gives CASSLRTGTEAFF.

The chain employs TRBV6-1 and TRBJ1-5, with 7 bases identical to TRBD1. V dropped 2 bases and J dropped 2; count of bases not matched to a gene: 6. Germline-derived CDR1 and CDR2 are MNHNS and SASEGT. CDR3 length equals 16 residues. CDR3 in amino acids: CASSERAGGGNQPQHF. The CDR3 DNA reads TGTGCCAGCAGTGAACGGGCAGGGGGTGGCAATCAGCCCCAGCATTTT.